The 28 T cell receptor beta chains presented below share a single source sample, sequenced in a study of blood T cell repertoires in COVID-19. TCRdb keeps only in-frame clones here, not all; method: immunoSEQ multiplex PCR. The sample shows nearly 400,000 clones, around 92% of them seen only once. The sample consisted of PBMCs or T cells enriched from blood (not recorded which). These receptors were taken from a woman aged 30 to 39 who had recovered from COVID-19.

The CDR3 is CASSSRDLVEETQYF. The CDR3 coding sequence is TGCGCCAGCAGCAGCCGGGACTTGGTTGAGGAGACCCAGTACTTC. The chain has TRBV5-1 and TRBJ2-5, with D possibly being TRBD2 (6 bases). With 4 bases removed from V and 5 bases from J, the gap between germline ends came to 18 bases. The germline CDR1 and CDR2 sequences are SGHRS and YFSETQ. The CDR3 totals 15 residues.

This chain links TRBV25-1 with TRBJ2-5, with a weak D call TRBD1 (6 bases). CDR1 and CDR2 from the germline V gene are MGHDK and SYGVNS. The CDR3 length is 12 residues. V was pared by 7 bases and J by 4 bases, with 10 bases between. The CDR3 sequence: CASNRDLETQYF. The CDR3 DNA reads TGTGCCAGCAACAGGGATTTAGAGACCCAGTACTTC.

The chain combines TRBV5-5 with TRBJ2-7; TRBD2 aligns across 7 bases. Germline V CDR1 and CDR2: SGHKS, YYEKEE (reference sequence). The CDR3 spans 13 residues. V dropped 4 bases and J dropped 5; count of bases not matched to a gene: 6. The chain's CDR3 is CASSRGLRDEQYF. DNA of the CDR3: TGTGCCAGCAGCAGGGGACTACGGGACGAGCAGTACTTC.

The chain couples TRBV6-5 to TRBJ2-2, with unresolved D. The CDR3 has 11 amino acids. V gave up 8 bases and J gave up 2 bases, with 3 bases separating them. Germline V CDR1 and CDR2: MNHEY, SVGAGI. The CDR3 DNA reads TGTGCCAGCGTAAACACCGGGGAGCTGTTTTTT. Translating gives CASVNTGELFF.

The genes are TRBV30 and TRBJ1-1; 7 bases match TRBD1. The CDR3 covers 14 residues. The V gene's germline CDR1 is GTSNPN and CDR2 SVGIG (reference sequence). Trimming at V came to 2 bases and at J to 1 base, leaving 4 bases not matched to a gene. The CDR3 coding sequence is TGTGCCTGGAGTCCGGGACAGCAGAACACTGAAGCTTTCTTT. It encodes CAWSPGQQNTEAFF. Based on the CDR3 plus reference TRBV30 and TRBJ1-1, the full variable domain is SQTIHQWPATLVQPVGSPLSLECTVEGTSNPNLYWYRQAAGRGLQLLFYSVGIGQISSEVPQNLSASRPQDRQFILSSKKLLLSDSGFYLCAWSPGQQNTEAFFGQGTRLTVV.

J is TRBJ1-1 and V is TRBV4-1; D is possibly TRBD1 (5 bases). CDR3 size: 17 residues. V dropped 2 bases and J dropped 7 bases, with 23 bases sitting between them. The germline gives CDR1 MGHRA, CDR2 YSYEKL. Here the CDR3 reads CASSQRGDGWGGNEAFF. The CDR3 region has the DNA TGCGCCAGCAGCCAAAGGGGCGATGGGTGGGGAGGGAATGAAGCTTTCTTT.

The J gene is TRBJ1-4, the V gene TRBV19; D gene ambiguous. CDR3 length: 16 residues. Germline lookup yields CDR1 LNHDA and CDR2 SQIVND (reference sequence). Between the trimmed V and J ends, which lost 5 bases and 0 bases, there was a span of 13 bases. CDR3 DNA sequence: TGTGCCAGTAGTCAGCCTTCCGGGACAACTAATGAAAAACTGTTTTTT. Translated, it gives CASSQPSGTTNEKLFF.

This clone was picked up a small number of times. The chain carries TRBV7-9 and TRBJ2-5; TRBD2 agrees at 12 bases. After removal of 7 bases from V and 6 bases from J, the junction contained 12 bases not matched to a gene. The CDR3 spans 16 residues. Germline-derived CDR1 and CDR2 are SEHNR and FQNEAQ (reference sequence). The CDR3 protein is CASTKLAGGAEKTQYF. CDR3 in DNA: TGTGCCAGCACCAAACTAGCGGGAGGAGCTGAAAAGACCCAGTACTTC.

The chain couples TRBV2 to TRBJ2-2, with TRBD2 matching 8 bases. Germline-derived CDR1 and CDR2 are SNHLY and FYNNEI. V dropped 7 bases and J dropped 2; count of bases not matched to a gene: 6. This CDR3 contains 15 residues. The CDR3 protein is CASKATSGNTGELFF. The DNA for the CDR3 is TGTGCCAGCAAGGCAACTAGCGGTAACACCGGGGAGCTGTTTTTT.

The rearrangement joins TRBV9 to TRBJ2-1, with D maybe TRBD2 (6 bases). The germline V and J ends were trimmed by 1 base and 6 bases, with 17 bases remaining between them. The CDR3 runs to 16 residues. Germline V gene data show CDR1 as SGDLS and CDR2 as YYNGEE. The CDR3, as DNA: TGTGCCAGCAGCGTAAATCCGGTCCGGGAGACCAATGAGCAGTTCTTC. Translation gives CASSVNPVRETNEQFF.

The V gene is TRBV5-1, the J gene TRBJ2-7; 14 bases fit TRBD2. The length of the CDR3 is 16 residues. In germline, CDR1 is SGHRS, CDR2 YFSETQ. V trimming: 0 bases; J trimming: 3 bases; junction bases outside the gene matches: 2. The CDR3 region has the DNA TGCGCCAGCAGCTTGGCCGGGACTAGCGGGAGCTACGAGCAGTACTTC. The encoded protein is CASSLAGTSGSYEQYF.

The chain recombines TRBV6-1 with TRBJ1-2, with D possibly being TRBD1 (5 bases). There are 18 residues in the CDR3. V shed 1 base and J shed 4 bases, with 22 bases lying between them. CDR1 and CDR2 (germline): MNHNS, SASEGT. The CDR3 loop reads CASSEVLGFSGWGYGYTF. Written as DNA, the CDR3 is TGTGCCAGCAGTGAAGTTTTGGGGTTTTCAGGGTGGGGCTATGGCTACACCTTC.

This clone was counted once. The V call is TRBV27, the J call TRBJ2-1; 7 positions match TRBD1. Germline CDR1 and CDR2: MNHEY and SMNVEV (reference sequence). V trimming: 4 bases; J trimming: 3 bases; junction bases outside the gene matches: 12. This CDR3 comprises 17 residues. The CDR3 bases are TGTGCCAGCAGTTACGCGAGGACAGGACTTAACTACAATGAGCAGTTCTTC. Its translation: CASSYARTGLNYNEQFF.

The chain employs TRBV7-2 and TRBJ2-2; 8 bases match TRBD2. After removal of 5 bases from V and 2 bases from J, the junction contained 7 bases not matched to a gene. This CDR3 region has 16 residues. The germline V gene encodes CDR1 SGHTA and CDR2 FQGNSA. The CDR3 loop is CASSRSSGVNTGELFF. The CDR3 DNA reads TGTGCCAGCAGCCGCAGTAGCGGGGTTAACACCGGGGAGCTGTTTTTT.

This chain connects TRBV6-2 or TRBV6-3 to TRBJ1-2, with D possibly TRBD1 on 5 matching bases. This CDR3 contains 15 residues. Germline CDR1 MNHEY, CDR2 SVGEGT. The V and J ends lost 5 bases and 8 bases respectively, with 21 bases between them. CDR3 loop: CASSGDYSGKLGYTF. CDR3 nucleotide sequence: TGTGCCAGCAGTGGGGACTACTCAGGGAAGTTGGGCTACACCTTC.

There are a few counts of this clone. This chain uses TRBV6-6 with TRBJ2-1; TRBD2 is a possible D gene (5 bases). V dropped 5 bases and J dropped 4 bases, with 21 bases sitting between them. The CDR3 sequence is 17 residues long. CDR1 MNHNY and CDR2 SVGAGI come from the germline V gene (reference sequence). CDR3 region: CASSPQPLGGLYNEQFF. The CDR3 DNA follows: TGTGCCAGCAGTCCTCAGCCGTTAGGAGGTCTGTACAATGAGCAGTTCTTC.

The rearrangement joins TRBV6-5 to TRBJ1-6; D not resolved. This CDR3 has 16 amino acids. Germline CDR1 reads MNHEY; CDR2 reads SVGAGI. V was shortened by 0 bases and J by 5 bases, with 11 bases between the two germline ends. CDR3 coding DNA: TGTGCCAGCAGTTACTCGTTAAGACTGGATAATTCACCCCTCCACTTT. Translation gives CASSYSLRLDNSPLHF.

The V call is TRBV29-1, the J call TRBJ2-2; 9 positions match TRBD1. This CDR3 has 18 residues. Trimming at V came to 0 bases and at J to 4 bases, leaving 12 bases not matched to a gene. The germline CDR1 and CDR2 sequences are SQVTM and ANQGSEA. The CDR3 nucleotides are TGCAGCGTTGAAGATATAGGAAAACAGGGGGCGCCCACCGGGGAGCTGTTTTTT. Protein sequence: CSVEDIGKQGAPTGELFF.

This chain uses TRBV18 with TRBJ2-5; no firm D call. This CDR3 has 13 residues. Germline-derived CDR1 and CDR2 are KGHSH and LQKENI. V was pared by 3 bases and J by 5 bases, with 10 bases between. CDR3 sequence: CASSPAFRETQYF. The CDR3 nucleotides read TGTGCCAGCTCACCGGCGTTCAGGGAGACCCAGTACTTC.

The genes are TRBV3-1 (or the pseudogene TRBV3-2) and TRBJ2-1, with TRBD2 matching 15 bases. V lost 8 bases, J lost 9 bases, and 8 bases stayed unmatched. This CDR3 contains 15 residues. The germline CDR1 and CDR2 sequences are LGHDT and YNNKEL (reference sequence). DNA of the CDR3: TGTGCCAGCCAGGGACTAGCGGGGGGAAAGGGTGAGCAGTTCTTC. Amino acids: CASQGLAGGKGEQFF.

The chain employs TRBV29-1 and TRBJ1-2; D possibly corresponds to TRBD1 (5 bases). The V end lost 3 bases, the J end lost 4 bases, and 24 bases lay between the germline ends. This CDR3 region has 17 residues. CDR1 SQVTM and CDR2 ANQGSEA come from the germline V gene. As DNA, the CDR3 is TGCAGCGTTGATGGTTCCTCCGACAGCCTAGGGCTCTATGGCTACACCTTC. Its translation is CSVDGSSDSLGLYGYTF.

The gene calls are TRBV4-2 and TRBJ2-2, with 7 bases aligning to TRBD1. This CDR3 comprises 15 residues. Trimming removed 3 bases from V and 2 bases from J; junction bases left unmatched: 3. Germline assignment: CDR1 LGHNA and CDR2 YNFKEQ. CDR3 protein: CASSHGTDNTGELFF. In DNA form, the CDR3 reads TGTGCCAGCAGCCACGGGACAGATAACACCGGGGAGCTGTTTTTT.

For the CDR3, the DNA is TGTGCCAGCAGGGCGGGACAGATAAACTATGGCTACACCTTC. Protein product: CASRAGQINYGYTF. The chain is built from TRBV7-9 and TRBJ1-2; 7 bases are a match to TRBD1. The CDR3 totals 14 residues. The V gene's germline CDR1 is SEHNR and CDR2 FQNEAQ (reference sequence). The trim removed 6 bases at V and 2 bases at J, leaving 6 bases unmatched.

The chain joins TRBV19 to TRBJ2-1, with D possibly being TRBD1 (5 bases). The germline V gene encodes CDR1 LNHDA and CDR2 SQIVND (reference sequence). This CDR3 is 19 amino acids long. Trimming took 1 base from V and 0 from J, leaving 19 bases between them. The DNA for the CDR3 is TGTGCCAGTAGTATAGGGGGCCGGATGCGCGGAAGCTCCTACAATGAGCAGTTCTTC. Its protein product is CASSIGGRMRGSSYNEQFF.

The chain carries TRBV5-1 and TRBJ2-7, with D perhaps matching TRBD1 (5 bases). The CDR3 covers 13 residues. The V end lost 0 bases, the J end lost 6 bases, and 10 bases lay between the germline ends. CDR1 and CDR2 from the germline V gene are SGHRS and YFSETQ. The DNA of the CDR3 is TGCGCCAGCAGCTTGGGCGGACAAACCGAGCAGTACTTC. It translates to CASSLGGQTEQYF.

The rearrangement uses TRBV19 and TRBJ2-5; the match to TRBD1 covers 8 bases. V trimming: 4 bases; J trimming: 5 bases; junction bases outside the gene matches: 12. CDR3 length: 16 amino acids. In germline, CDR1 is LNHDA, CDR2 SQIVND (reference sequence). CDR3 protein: CASSRGDRTGDETQYF. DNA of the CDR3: TGTGCCAGTAGTAGGGGGGACAGGACAGGCGACGAGACCCAGTACTTC.

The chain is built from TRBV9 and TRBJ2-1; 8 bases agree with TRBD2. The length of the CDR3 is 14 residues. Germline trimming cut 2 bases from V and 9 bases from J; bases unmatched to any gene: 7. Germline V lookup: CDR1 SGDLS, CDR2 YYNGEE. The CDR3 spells CASSVGTRSFEQFF. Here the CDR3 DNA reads TGTGCCAGCAGCGTCGGGACTAGGTCCTTTGAGCAGTTCTTC.

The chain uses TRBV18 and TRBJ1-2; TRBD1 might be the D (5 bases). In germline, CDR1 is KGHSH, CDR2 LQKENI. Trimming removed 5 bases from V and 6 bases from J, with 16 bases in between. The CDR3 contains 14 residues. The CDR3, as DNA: TGTGCCAGCTCATCCCTCAGGGTGAATAATGGCTACACCTTC. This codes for CASSSLRVNNGYTF.